The 3 T cell receptor beta chains below come from one sample, sequenced in a study of cytomegalovirus exposure and HLA in healthy donors. Researchers ran the PCR with 60 Vbeta and 13 Jbeta primers. The repertoire was sequenced with immunoSEQ multiplex PCR; TCRdb's copy has only in-frame clones and lacks some. The sample holds about 130,000 clones, around 80% seen once. Source material: PBMCs. The receptor source for this set is a human donor in good health.

The chain links TRBV5-4 to TRBJ1-1, with D maybe TRBD1 (6 bases). The CDR3 runs 13 residues. V shed 2 bases and J shed 4 bases, with 9 bases lying between them. The V gene's germline CDR1 is SGHNT and CDR2 YYREEE (reference sequence). In DNA, the CDR3 is TGTGCCAGCAGCTTAGGGGGAACCACTGAAGCTTTCTTT. Its protein product is CASSLGGTTEAFF.

In this sample, this clone turned up a few times. The chain joins TRBV7-6 to TRBJ1-6; 10 bases match TRBD1. CDR1 is SGHVS, CDR2 FNYEAQ, per germline. Trimming cost V 1 base and J 7 bases; bases outside gene matches: 7. This CDR3 contains 17 residues. The CDR3 bases are TGTGCCAGCAGCTTAGTTGGTCCGGGACAGGGGAATTCACCCCTCCACTTT. Translation gives CASSLVGPGQGNSPLHF.

The rearrangement joins TRBV5-8 to TRBJ1-2, with 7 nucleotides matching TRBD1. Germline lookup yields CDR1 SGHTS and CDR2 YDEGEE. The CDR3 is 13 residues long. Trimming at V came to 0 bases and at J to 8 bases, leaving 4 bases not matched to a gene. DNA for the CDR3: TGTGCCAGCAGCTTGGGGCAGGGGGACGGCTACACCTTC. As protein: CASSLGQGDGYTF. The entire variable domain, with the rest obtained from reference TRBV5-8 and TRBJ1-2, is as follows: EAGVTQSPTHLIKTRGQQATLRCSPISGHTSVYWYQQALGLGLQFLLWYDEGEERNRGNFPPRFSGRQFPNYSSELNVNALELEDSALYLCASSLGQGDGYTFGSGTRLTVV.